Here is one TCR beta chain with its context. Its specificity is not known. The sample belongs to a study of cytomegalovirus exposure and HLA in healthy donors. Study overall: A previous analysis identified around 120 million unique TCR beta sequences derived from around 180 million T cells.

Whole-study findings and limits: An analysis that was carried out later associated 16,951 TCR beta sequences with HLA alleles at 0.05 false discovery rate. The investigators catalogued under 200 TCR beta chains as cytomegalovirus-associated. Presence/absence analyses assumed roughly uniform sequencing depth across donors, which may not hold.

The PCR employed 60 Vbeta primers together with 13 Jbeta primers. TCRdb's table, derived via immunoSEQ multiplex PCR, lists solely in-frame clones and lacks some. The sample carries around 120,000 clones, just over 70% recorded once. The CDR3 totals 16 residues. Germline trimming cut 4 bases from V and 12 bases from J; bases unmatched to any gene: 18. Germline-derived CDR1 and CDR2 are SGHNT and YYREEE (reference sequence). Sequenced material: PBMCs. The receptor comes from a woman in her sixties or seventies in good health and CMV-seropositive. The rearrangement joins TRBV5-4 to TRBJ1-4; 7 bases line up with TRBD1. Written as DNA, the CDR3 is TGTGCCAGCAGCCACGGGACAGAAGGGCAGGGTTATCAACTGTTTTTT. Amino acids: CASSHGTEGQGYQLFF.